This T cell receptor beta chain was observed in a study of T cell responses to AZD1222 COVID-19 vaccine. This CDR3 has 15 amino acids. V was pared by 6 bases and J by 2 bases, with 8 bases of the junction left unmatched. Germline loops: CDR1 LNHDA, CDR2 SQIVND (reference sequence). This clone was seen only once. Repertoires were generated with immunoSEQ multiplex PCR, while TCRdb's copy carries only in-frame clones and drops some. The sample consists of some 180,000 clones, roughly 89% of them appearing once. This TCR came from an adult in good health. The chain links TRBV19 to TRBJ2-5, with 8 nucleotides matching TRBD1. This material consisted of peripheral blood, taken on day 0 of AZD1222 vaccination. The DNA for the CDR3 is TGTGCCAGTAGCCCAGACAGGGGTCCGCAAGAGACCCAGTACTTC. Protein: CASSPDRGPQETQYF.